These 23 T cell receptor beta chains share one sample of origin, sequenced in a study of blood T cells in healthy people across ages. PCR was performed a second time for about 7 to 11 cycles using a sample-barcoded 5' primer and a J-beta primer mix. TCRdb called the 5' RACE reads again in MiXCR, with one record for every CDR3 protein. The table lists around 280,000 distinct CDR3 sequences, around 27% of them singletons. Sequences were obtained from blood. These receptors were collected from a woman in her sixties or seventies in good health.

This clonotype has only a few counts. J is TRBJ1-1 and V is TRBV29-1; 8 bases map to TRBD1. The CDR3 totals 13 residues. Trimming at V came to 5 bases and at J to 7 bases, leaving 9 bases not matched to a gene. Germline-derived CDR1 and CDR2 are SQVTM and ANQGSEA. The CDR3 here is CSVQTGAVSEAFF. The CDR3 coding sequence is TGCAGCGTTCAGACAGGGGCTGTAAGTGAAGCTTTCTTT.

The rearrangement links TRBV5-1 to TRBJ2-4; 8 nucleotides match TRBD1. The germline gives CDR1 SGHRS, CDR2 YFSETQ. The CDR3 totals 15 residues. V lost 0 bases and J lost 9; bases outside the gene matches: 8. CDR3 in DNA: TGCGCCAGCAGCTTGGTGTCAGGGGGCGAGGGCATTCAGTACTTC. Encoded protein: CASSLVSGGEGIQYF.

The gene calls are TRBV18 and TRBJ2-1; D gene unclear. Trimming removed 6 bases at V and 14 bases at J, with 11 bases between. This CDR3 is built from 10 residues. Germline lookup yields CDR1 KGHSH and CDR2 LQKENI. CDR3 sequence (DNA): TGTGCCAGCTCGGCAGGAGAGGAGTTCTTC. Protein: CASSAGEEFF.

This clonotype was seen more than once but under ten times. Relative to the germline gene, one junction end is altered; a read error may explain this. The chain recombines TRBV15 with TRBJ1-1; the match to TRBD1 covers 7 bases. This CDR3 spans 14 amino acids. CDR1 and CDR2 (germline): LNHNV, YYDKDF (reference sequence). The CDR3 bases are TGTGCCGCCAGCAGCTTCAGGGGGAGCACTGAAGCTTTCTTT. It is translated as CAASSFRGSTEAFF.

The sample holds many counts of this clonotype. The genes are TRBV7-2 and TRBJ2-1; no clear D. The CDR3 loop spans 14 amino acids. V was pared by 0 bases and J by 2 bases, with 5 bases between. Looked up from germline, CDR1 is SGHTA and CDR2 is FQGNSA. CDR3 sequence: CASSLAGAYNEQFF. The CDR3 DNA reads TGTGCCAGCAGCTTAGCTGGAGCCTACAATGAGCAGTTCTTC.

The J gene is TRBJ2-7, the V gene TRBV6-2 or TRBV6-3; TRBD1 is a possible D gene (6 bases). The germline V and J ends were trimmed by 6 bases and 3 bases, with 15 bases remaining between them. This CDR3 has 14 residues. The germline V gene has CDR1 MNHEY and CDR2 SVGEGT. This CDR3 is CASRTTGTGYEQYF. CDR3 nucleotide sequence: TGTGCCAGCAGAACGACAGGTACCGGCTACGAGCAGTACTTC.

The V gene is TRBV7-2, the J gene TRBJ1-2, with unresolved D. Trimming pared 3 bases from V and 8 bases from J, leaving 16 bases between. The CDR3 runs to 14 residues. Germline CDR1 is SGHTA and CDR2 is FQGNSA. The CDR3: CASSFYLLDRGYTF. In DNA, the CDR3 is TGTGCCAGCAGCTTTTACCTCCTGGATAGAGGCTACACCTTC.

This clonotype has just a few counts. The chain has TRBV20-1 and TRBJ1-2, with a weak D call TRBD1 (6 bases). Trimming took off 6 bases at V and 7 bases at J, with 12 bases between the two ends. The CDR3 is 11 residues long. Germline V lookup: CDR1 DFQATT, CDR2 SNEGSKA (reference sequence). CDR3 sequence reads: CSAKKGGGYTF. The CDR3 region has the DNA TGCAGTGCGAAAAAGGGGGGTGGCTACACCTTC.

This chain connects TRBV3-1 to TRBJ2-7; 10 bases agree with TRBD1. V was clipped by 1 base and J by 7 bases; unmatched bases: 4. Germline CDR1 reads LGHDT; CDR2 reads YNNKEL (reference sequence). CDR3 size: 14 residues. The CDR3 loop is CASSQGGTGVEQYF. The CDR3 bases are TGTGCCAGCAGCCAAGGAGGGACAGGGGTAGAGCAGTACTTC.

Only a few counts were recorded for this clonotype. This rearrangement joins TRBV15 to TRBJ2-5; 9 bases agree with TRBD1. The CDR3 covers 19 residues. V lost 0 bases to trimming and J lost 3 bases; unmatched junction nucleotides: 14. CDR1 is LNHNV, CDR2 YYDKDF, per germline (reference sequence). CDR3: CATSREVFLGQGVKETQYF. CDR3 DNA: TGTGCCACCAGCAGAGAAGTATTTCTGGGACAGGGTGTGAAAGAGACCCAGTACTTC.

The V and J genes are TRBV11-2 and TRBJ2-1; D possibly corresponds to TRBD2 (5 bases). The CDR3 covers 17 residues. Trimming stripped 1 base from V and 1 base from J, with 14 bases between. Germline values: CDR1 SGHAT, CDR2 FQNNGV. The CDR3 loop reads CASSLAYGGLSYNEQFF. The DNA of the CDR3 is TGTGCCAGCAGCTTAGCGTACGGCGGGCTGTCCTACAATGAGCAGTTCTTC.

As concerns this clonotype: This could be a read error, since a much larger clone is one nucleotide away. The chain couples TRBV12-3 or TRBV12-4 to TRBJ1-2; TRBD1 matches 7 bases. The CDR3 runs 12 residues. The J segment lost 12 bases and the V segment lost 1 base, leaving 5 bases of the junction unmatched. CDR3 in DNA: TGTGCCAGCAGTTTAGGACAGGGAAGACACACCTTC. This sequence encodes CASSLGQGRHTF.

This clonotype came up a few times. V and J are TRBV6-5 and TRBJ2-2; a weak D match, TRBD2 (5 bases). There are 14 residues in the CDR3. Per germline, CDR1 MNHEY and CDR2 SVGAGI. With 0 bases removed from V and 7 bases from J, the gap between germline ends came to 9 bases. The chain's CDR3 is CASSYSRGIGELFF. The CDR3 DNA follows: TGTGCCAGCAGTTACTCGAGAGGGATCGGGGAGCTGTTTTTT.

The chain couples TRBV19 to TRBJ1-2; D is undetermined. V was pared by 3 bases and J by 5 bases, with 13 bases between. The CDR3 loop spans 14 amino acids. Germline V lookup: CDR1 LNHDA, CDR2 SQIVND (reference sequence). CDR3 residues: CASSMARGGYGYTF. Here the CDR3 DNA reads TGTGCCAGTAGTATGGCCCGGGGAGGATATGGCTACACCTTC.

The V call is TRBV7-2, the J call TRBJ2-1, with D possibly matching TRBD1 (5 bases). The germline V gene has CDR1 SGHTA and CDR2 FQGNSA. With 1 base removed from V and 10 bases from J, the gap between germline ends came to 17 bases. CDR3 size: 15 residues. In DNA, the CDR3 is TGTGCCAGCAGCTTAGGAAACTGGGGCCAAAGGGAGCAGTTCTTC. Its protein is CASSLGNWGQREQFF.

This chain links TRBV29-1 with TRBJ1-1; tentatively, D is TRBD1 (5 bases). This CDR3 is 15 amino acids long. The germline V gene has CDR1 SQVTM and CDR2 ANQGSEA. V lost 2 bases to trimming and J lost 3 bases, with 16 bases between them. CDR3 loop: CSVELAGLRYTEAFF. The CDR3, as DNA: TGCAGCGTTGAATTGGCAGGGCTGAGGTACACTGAAGCTTTCTTT.

The chain recombines TRBV5-6 with TRBJ2-5; possibly TRBD1 or TRBD2 for D (5 bases each). The length of the CDR3 is 14 residues. Germline V CDR1 and CDR2: SGHDT, YYEEEE. V gave up 3 bases and J gave up 9 bases, with 18 bases separating them. The CDR3 reads CASSSGTRQGAQYF. CDR3 nucleotides: TGTGCCAGCAGCTCGGGGACCCGACAAGGGGCCCAGTACTTC. Variable domain in full (rest from reference TRBV5-6 and TRBJ2-5): DAGVTQSPTHLIKTRGQQVTLRCSPKSGHDTVSWYQQALGQGPQFIFQYYEEEERQRGNFPDRFSGHQFPNYSSELNVNALLLGDSALYLCASSSGTRQGAQYFGPGTRLLVL.

V gene TRBV7-9 combines with J gene TRBJ2-5; D not resolved. The J call may be wrong; the DNA end is better matched by TRBJ2-7. This CDR3 contains 16 residues. Germline CDR1 and CDR2: SEHNR and FQNEAQ (reference sequence). CDR3 in amino acids: CASSLAAPRTSYEQYF. The CDR3 region has the DNA TGTGCCAGCAGCTTAGCGGCCCCCCGAACCTCCTACGAGCAGTACTTC.

The chain employs TRBV2 and TRBJ1-1; D gene ambiguous. V was trimmed by 3 bases and J by 1 base, leaving 12 bases between them. Looked up from germline, CDR1 is SNHLY and CDR2 is FYNNEI. The CDR3 covers 15 residues. CDR3 amino acids: CASSDRTPPNTEAFF. The CDR3 DNA follows: TGTGCCAGCAGTGATCGGACTCCCCCGAACACTGAAGCTTTCTTT.

V gene TRBV7-9 combines with J gene TRBJ1-2; the D gene is possibly TRBD1 (5 bases). Germline values: CDR1 SEHNR, CDR2 FQNEAQ (reference sequence). V lost 0 bases and J lost 6, with 14 bases in between. This CDR3 spans 15 amino acids. CDR3 nucleotide sequence: TGTGCCAGCAGCTTAGCCCGCCAGGGAGGGGATGGCTACACCTTC. It is translated as CASSLARQGGDGYTF.

V usage is TRBV20-1 and J usage is TRBJ1-5, with TRBD1 as a possible D gene (6 bases). The germline V gene encodes CDR1 DFQATT and CDR2 SNEGSKA (reference sequence). This CDR3 is 16 amino acids long. The V end lost 2 bases, the J end lost 0 bases, and 14 bases lay between the germline ends. CDR3: CSARYLGQSSNQPQHF. The CDR3 DNA is TGCAGTGCTAGATATCTCGGACAGAGTAGCAATCAGCCCCAGCATTTT.

This clonotype was detected many times. The CDR3 DNA sequence: TGTGCCAGCAGTCTTACGGGGGGCAGTGAGCAGTTCTTC. Translation gives CASSLTGGSEQFF. The chain uses TRBV12-3 or TRBV12-4 and TRBJ2-5, with a weak D call TRBD2 (7 bases). The end of the DNA is better explained by TRBJ2-1, so the J call may be wrong. This CDR3 is built from 13 residues.

This clonotype was seen repeatedly, ten times or more. The CDR3 DNA follows: TGTGCCAGCAGTTACTCCGGCGTCCCCTACGAGCAGTACTTC. Amino acid sequence: CASSYSGVPYEQYF. The rearrangement links TRBV6-2 or TRBV6-3 to TRBJ2-7; D gene uncertain. With 0 bases removed from V and 2 bases from J, the gap between germline ends came to 8 bases. The CDR3 extends over 14 amino acids. The V gene's germline CDR1 is MNHEY and CDR2 SVGEGT.